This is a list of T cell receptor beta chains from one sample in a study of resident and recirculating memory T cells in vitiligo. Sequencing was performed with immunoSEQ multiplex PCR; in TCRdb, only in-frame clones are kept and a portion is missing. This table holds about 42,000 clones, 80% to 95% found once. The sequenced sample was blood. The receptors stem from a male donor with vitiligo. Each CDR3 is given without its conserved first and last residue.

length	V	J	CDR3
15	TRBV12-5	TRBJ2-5	ASGLAGLAGGQGTQY
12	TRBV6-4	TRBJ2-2	ASSVAGDTGELF
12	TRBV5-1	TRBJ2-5	ASSFHPGAETQY
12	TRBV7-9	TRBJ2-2	ASHGNLITGELF
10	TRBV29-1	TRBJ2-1	SVDRLYNEQF
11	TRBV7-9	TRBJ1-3	ASSTQSGNTIY
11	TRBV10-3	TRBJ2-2	ASHGGTAGELF
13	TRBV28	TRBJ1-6	ASSPDTGPNSPLH
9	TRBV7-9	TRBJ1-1	VGRGIGEAF
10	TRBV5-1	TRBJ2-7	ASSQTGHEQY
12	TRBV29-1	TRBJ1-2	SVEGAGANYGYT
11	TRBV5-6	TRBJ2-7	ASSYWTGREQY
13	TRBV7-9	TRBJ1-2	ASSPTRGGSGGYT
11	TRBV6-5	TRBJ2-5	ASSSRGKETQY
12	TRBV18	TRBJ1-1	ASFEEGEDTEAF
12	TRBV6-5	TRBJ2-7	ASTPAGKGYEQY
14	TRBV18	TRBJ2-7	ASSRSGGRSSYEQY
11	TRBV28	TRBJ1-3	ASSDRTPPLVY
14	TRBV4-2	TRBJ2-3	ASSQEGTGFTDTQY
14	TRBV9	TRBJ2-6	ASSGQPTSGANVLT
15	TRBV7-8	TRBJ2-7	ASSRSGIGGTFYEQY
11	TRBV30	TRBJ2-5	AWSHLTGETQY
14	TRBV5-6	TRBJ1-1	ASSLGWLTGSTEAF
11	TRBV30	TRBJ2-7	ARTSGDSYEQY
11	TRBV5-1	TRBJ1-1	ASRREPNTEAF
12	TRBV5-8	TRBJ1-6	ASKGDRDNSPLH
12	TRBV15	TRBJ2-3	ATRVLAGADTQY
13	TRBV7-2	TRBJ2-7	ASSLYRGASYEQY
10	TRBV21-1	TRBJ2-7	ASTGTGREKY
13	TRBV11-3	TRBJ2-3	ASSLRSGAVDTQY
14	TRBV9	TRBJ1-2	ASSPRSTGVGDGYT
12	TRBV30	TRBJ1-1	AWSAATGFTEAF
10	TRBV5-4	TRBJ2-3	ASSLVSDTQY
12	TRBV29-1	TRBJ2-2	TYAGAPNTGELF
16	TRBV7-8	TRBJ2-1	ASSIGLAGGSSYNEQF
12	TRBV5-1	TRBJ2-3	ASSLAQVGDTQY
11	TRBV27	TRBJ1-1	ASSPGTLTEAF
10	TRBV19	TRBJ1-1	ASSIGDSEAF
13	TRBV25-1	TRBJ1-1	ASSDAGGGDTEAF
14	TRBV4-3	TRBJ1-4	ASSQLPWDRDEKLF
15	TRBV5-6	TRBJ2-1	ASIRRTSGDSYNEQF
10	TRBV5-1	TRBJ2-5	ASSQGQETQY
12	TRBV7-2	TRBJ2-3	ASSLAAGVDTQY
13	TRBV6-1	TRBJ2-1	ASSLSGGAINEQF
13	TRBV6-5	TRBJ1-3	ASTPKPVSGNTIY
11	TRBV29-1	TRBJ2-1	SVGQGSYNEQF